The next 6 T cell receptor beta chains were all read from a single sample in a study of a mutant IDH1 vaccine in newly diagnosed glioma. The time point here: week 35, safety follow-up. Doses consisted of 300 ug of mutant IDH1 20-mer peptide each, paired with topical imiquimod. The method was immunoSEQ multiplex PCR; TCRdb's version includes in-frame clones alone and lacks a portion of them. This sample has roughly 30,000 clones, with approximately 80% found just once. Their target antigens are unknown. Source: PBMCs, taken from a glioma patient whose treatment included an IDH1 peptide vaccine. Receptor source: a man aged 30 to 39 with glioma.

This clone was seen a single time. CDR3 nucleotides: TGTGCCAGTAGTTTTGGGACATATGACGAGCAGTACTTC. Translated: CASSFGTYDEQYF. J is TRBJ2-7 and V is TRBV19; D might be TRBD1 (6 bases). The CDR3 has 13 amino acids. Per germline, CDR1 LNHDA and CDR2 SQIVND (reference sequence). Trimming removed 5 bases from V and 5 bases from J, with 13 bases in between.

This clone showed up just a few times. The rearrangement joins TRBV6-5 to TRBJ1-5; possible D gene TRBD1, 5 bases. Germline V gives CDR1 MNHEY, CDR2 SVGAGI. The ends were cut back, 8 bases at V and 7 bases at J, with 15 bases in the middle. This CDR3 is built from 13 residues. The CDR3 DNA sequence: TGTGCCAGCGCCTTTGACAGAAAACAGCCCCAGCATTTT. Protein: CASAFDRKQPQHF.

The chain joins TRBV19 to TRBJ1-1; TRBD1 agrees at 9 bases. Germline V gene lookup returns CDR1 LNHDA and CDR2 SQIVND (reference sequence). Losses at the gene ends were 9 bases for V and 4 bases for J; bases not matched to a gene: 6. The CDR3 is made up of 13 amino acids. The chain's CDR3 is CASWTGDGTEAFF. The CDR3 DNA reads TGTGCCAGCTGGACAGGGGACGGCACTGAAGCTTTCTTT.

The rearrangement links TRBV13 to TRBJ2-7; weak D call: TRBD1 (6 bases). Per germline, CDR1 PRHDT and CDR2 FYEKMQ (reference sequence). The CDR3 is made up of 14 amino acids. Deletions cut 4 bases from V and 1 base from J, with 11 bases between. The DNA of the CDR3 is TGTGCCAGCAGCTCCCGGACAGTATCCTACGAGCAGTACTTC. It translates to CASSSRTVSYEQYF.

This rearrangement joins TRBV7-9 to TRBJ2-5; D is tentatively TRBD1 or TRBD2 (5 bases each). Trimming removed 8 bases from V and 5 bases from J, with 18 bases in between. CDR3 length: 14 residues. Germline CDR1 is SEHNR and CDR2 is FQNEAQ (reference sequence). The CDR3 DNA is TGTGCCAGCTTAGCCGGGACCGGTCGTGAGACCCAGTACTTC. It is translated as CASLAGTGRETQYF.

This clone was detected a few times. This rearrangement joins TRBV5-1 to TRBJ1-1; no firm D call. V dropped 5 bases and J dropped 3 bases, with 11 bases sitting between them. CDR1 SGHRS and CDR2 YFSETQ come from the germline V gene. The CDR3 covers 13 residues. In nucleotides, the CDR3 is TGCGCCAGCAGGCCGATCGGGGACACTGAAGCTTTCTTT. It yields the protein CASRPIGDTEAFF.